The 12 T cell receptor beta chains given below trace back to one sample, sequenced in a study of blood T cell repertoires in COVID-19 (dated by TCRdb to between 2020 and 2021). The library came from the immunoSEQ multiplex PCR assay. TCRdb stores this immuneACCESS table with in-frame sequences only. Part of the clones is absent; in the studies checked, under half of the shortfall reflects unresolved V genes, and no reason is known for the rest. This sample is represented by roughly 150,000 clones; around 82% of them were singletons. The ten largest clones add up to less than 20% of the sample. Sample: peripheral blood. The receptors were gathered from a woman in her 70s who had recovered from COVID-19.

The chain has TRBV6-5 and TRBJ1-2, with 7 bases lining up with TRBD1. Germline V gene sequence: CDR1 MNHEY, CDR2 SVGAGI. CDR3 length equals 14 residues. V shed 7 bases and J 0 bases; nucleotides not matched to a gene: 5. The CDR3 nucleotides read TGTGCCAGCAACAGACAGGGTTCTAACTATGGCTACACCTTC. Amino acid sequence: CASNRQGSNYGYTF.

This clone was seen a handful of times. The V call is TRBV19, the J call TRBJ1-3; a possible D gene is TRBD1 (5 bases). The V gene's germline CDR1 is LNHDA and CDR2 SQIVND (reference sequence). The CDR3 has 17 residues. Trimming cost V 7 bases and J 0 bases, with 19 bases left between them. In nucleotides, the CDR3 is TGTGCCAGTACCCCAAGGGGCCCGTCCTTCTCTGGAAACACCATATATTTT. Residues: CASTPRGPSFSGNTIYF.

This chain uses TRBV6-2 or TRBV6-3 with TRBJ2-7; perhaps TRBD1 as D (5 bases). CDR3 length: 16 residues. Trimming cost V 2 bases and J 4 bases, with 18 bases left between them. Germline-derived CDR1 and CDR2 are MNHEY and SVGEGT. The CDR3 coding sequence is TGTGCCAGCAGTTACCCCTCTAAAGGGGATCGTTACGAGCAGTACTTC. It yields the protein CASSYPSKGDRYEQYF.

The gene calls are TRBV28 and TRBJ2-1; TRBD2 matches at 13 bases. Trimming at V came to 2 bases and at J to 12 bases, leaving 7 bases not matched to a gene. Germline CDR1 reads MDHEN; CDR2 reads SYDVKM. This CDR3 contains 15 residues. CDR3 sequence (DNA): TGTGCCAGCAGTTTAGGAATGACTAGCGGGGGGATGCAGTTCTTC. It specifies CASSLGMTSGGMQFF.

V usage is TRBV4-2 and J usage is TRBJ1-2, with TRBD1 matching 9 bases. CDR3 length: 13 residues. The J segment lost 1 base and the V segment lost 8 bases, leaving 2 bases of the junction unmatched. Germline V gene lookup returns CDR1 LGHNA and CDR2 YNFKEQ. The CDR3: CASGTGLNYGYTF. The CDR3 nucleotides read TGTGCCAGCGGGACAGGGCTTAACTATGGCTACACCTTC.

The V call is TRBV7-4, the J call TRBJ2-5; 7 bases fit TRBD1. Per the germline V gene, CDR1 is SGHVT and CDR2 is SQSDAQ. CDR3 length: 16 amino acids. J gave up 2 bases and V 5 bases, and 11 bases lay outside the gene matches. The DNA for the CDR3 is TGTGCCAGCAGCCCTACCCGGACAGGAGAACAAGAGACCCAGTACTTC. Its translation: CASSPTRTGEQETQYF. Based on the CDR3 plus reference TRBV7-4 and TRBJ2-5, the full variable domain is GAGVSQSPRYKVAKRGRDVALRCDSISGHVTLYWYRQTLGQGSEVLTYSQSDAQRDKSGRPSGRFSAERPERSVSTLKIQRTEQGDSAVYLCASSPTRTGEQETQYFGPGTRLLVL.

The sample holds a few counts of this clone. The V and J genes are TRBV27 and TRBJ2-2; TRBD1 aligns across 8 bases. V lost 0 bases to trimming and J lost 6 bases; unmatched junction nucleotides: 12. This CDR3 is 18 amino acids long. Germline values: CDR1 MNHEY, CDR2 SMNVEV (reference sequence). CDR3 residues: CASSLSMDRAFGAGELFF. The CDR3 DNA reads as TGTGCCAGCAGTTTATCCATGGACAGGGCGTTCGGGGCCGGGGAGCTGTTTTTT.

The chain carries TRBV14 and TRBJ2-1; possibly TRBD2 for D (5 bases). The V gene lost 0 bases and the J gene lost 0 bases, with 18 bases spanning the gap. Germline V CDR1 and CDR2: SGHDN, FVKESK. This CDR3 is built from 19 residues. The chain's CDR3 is CASSQDLAYWGASYNEQFF. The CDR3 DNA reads TGTGCCAGCAGCCAAGATCTCGCGTACTGGGGAGCCTCCTACAATGAGCAGTTCTTC.

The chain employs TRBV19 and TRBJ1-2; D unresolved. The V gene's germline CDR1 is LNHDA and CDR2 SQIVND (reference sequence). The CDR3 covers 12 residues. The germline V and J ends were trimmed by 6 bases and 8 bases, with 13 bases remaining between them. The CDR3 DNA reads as TGTGCCAGTAGGACGGGCCGAGGGGGCTACACCTTC. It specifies CASRTGRGGYTF.

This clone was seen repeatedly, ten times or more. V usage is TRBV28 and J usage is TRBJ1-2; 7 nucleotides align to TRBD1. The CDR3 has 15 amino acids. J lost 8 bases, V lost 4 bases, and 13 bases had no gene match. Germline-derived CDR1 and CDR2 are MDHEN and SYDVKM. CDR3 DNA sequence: TGTGCCAGCAGTTACGCGGACAGGAGGGGGATGGGCTACACCTTC. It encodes CASSYADRRGMGYTF.

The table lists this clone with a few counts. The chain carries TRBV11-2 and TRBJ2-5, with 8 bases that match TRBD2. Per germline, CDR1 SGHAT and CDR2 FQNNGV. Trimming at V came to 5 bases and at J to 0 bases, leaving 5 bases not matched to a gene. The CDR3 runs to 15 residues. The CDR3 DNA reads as TGTGCCAGCAGCCCCGGGGGGGGGAACCAAGAGACCCAGTACTTC. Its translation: CASSPGGGNQETQYF.

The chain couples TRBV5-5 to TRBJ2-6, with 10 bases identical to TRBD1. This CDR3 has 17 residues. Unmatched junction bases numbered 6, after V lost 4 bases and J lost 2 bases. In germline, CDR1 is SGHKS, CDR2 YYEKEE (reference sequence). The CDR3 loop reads CASSPRQGAPGANVLTF. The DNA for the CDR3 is TGTGCCAGCAGCCCGAGACAGGGGGCCCCTGGGGCCAACGTCCTGACTTTC.